Sequencing of this TCR beta chain was carried out in a study of cytomegalovirus exposure and HLA in healthy donors. Study-level findings and limits: Cytomegalovirus association was assigned to some 160 TCR beta chains. CMV serostatus was the sole immune exposure information available. The authors later linked a missense DCLRE1C variant to TCR beta V- and J-gene trimming.

The V gene's germline CDR1 is MNHEY and CDR2 SMNVEV (reference sequence). The CDR3 is 14 amino acids. The germline V and J ends were trimmed by 3 bases and 2 bases, with 7 bases remaining between them. This clone was seen more than once but under ten times. Its antigen remains unknown. Use of 60 Vbeta and 13 Jbeta primers characterized the PCR. The assay was immunoSEQ multiplex PCR, and TCRdb's table has in-frame clones only and misses some. The table lists some 180,000 clones, around 85% of them singletons. Sequenced material: PBMCs. The chain couples TRBV27 to TRBJ1-4, with D uncertain. This receptor was taken from a male donor in good health and CMV-seronegative. CDR3 sequence (DNA): TGTGCCAGCAGTTTTCTACGGACTAATGAAAAACTGTTTTTT. Its protein product is CASSFLRTNEKLFF.